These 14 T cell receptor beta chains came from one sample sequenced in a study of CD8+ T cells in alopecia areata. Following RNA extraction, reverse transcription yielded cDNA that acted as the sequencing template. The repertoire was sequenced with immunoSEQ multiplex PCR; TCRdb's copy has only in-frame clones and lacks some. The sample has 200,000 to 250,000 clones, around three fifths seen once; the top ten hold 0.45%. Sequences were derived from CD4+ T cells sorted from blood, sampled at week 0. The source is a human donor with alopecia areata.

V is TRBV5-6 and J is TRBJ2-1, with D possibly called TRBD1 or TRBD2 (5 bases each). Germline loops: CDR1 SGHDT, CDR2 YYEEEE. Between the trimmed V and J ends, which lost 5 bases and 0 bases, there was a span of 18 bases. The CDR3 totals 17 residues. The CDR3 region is CASSTPGPLSSYNEQFF. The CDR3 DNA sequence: TGTGCCAGCAGTACACCGGGGCCACTAAGCTCCTACAATGAGCAGTTCTTC. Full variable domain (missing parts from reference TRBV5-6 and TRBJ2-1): DAGVTQSPTHLIKTRGQQVTLRCSPKSGHDTVSWYQQALGQGPQFIFQYYEEEERQRGNFPDRFSGHQFPNYSSELNVNALLLGDSALYLCASSTPGPLSSYNEQFFGPGTRLTVL.

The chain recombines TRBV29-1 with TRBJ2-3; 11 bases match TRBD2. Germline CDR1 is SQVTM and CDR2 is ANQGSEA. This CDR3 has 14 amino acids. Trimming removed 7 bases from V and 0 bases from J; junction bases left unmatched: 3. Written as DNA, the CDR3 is TGCAGCGCCGGACTAGCGGGCAGCACAGATACGCAGTATTTT. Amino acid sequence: CSAGLAGSTDTQYF.

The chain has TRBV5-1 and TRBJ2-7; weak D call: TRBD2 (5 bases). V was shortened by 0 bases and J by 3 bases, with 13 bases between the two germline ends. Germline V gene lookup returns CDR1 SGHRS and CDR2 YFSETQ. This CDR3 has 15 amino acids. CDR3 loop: CASSLGPGSYYEQYF. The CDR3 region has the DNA TGCGCCAGCAGCTTGGGCCCGGGATCTTACTACGAGCAGTACTTC.

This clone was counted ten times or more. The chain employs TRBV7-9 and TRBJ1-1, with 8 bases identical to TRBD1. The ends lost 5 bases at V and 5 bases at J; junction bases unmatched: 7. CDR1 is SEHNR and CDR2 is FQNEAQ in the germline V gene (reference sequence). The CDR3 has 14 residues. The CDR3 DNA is TGTGCCAGCAGCCCCGGGACAGGACCTACTGAAGCTTTCTTT. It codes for CASSPGTGPTEAFF. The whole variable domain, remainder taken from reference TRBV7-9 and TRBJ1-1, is DTGVSQNPRHKITKRGQNVTFRCDPISEHNRLYWYRQTLGQGPEFLTYFQNEAQLEKSRLLSDRFSAERPKGSFSTLEIQRTEQGDSAMYLCASSPGTGPTEAFFGQGTRLTVV.

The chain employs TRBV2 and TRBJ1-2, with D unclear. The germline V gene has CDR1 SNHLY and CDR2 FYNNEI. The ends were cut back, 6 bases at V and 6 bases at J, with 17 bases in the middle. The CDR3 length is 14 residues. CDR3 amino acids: CASSSRASEHGYTF. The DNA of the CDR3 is TGTGCCAGCAGCTCCCGAGCGTCCGAGCATGGCTACACCTTC.

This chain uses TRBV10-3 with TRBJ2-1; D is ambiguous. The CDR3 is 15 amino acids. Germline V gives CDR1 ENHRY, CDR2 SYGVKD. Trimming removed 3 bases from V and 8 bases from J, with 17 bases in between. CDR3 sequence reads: CAISDRSPIDYEQFF. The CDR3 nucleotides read TGTGCCATCAGTGATCGGTCACCGATTGACTATGAGCAGTTCTTC.

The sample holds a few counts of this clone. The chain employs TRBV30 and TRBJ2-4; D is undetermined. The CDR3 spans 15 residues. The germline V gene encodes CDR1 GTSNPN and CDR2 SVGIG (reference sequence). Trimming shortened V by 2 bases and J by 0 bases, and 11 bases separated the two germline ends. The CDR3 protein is CAWSKRGLAKNIQYF. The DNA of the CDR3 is TGTGCCTGGAGTAAGCGAGGTTTAGCCAAAAACATTCAGTACTTC.

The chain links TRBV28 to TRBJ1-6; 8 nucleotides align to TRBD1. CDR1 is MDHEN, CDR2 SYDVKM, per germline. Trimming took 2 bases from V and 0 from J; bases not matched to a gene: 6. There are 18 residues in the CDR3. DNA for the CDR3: TGTGCCAGCAGTTTAGTTACAGGGGGGAGCTCCTATAATTCACCCCTCCACTTT. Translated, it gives CASSLVTGGSSYNSPLHF.

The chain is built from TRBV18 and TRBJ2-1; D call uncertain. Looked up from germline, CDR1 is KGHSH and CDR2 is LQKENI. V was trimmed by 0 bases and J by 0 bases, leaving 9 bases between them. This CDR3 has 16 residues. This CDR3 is CASSPPARPSYNEQFF. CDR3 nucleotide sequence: TGTGCCAGCTCACCACCGGCTAGACCCTCCTACAATGAGCAGTTCTTC.

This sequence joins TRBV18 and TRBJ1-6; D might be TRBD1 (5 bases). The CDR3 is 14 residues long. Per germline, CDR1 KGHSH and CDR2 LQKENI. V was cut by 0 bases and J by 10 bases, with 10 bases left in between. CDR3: CASSPPVSGSPLHF. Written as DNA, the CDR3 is TGTGCCAGCTCACCACCGGTTTCAGGGTCACCCCTCCACTTT.

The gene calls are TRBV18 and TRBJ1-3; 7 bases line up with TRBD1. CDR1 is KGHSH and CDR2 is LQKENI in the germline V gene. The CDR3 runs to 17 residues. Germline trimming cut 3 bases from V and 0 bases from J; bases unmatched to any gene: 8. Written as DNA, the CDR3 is TGTGCCAGCTCACCGACAGGGAACAATTACTCTGGAAACACCATATATTTT. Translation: CASSPTGNNYSGNTIYF.

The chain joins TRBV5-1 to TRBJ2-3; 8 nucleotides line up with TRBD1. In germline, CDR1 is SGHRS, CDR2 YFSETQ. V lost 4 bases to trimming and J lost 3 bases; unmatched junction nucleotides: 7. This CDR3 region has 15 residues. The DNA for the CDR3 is TGCGCCAGCAGCACCACGGGACAGGAGACAGATACGCAGTATTTT. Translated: CASSTTGQETDTQYF.

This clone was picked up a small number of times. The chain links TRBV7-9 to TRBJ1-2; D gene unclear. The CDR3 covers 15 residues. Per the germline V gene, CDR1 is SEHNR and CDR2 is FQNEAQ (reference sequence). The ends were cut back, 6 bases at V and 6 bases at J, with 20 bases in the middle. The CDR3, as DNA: TGTGCCAGCAGTTCAATTTATGGCGGTGTAAATGGCTACACCTTC. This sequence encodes CASSSIYGGVNGYTF. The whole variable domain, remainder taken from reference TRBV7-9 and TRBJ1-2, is DTGVSQNPRHKITKRGQNVTFRCDPISEHNRLYWYRQTLGQGPEFLTYFQNEAQLEKSRLLSDRFSAERPKGSFSTLEIQRTEQGDSAMYLCASSSIYGGVNGYTFGSGTRLTVV.

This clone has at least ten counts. CDR3: CASSQSPAGLAGVGNIQYF. Written as DNA, the CDR3 is TGTGCCAGCAGCCAATCACCCGCCGGACTAGCGGGAGTGGGAAACATTCAGTACTTC. This sequence joins TRBV14 and TRBJ2-4; 13 nucleotides match TRBD2. With V trimmed by 2 bases and J by 6 bases, 13 bases remained unmatched. Germline CDR1 is SGHDN and CDR2 is FVKESK. This CDR3 is 19 amino acids long.